Described below is a single T cell receptor (beta chain) sequence and its context. The data originate from a study of blood T cell repertoires in COVID-19. About the study: Collection of acute and convalescent COVID-19 samples took place in the United States, Italy and Spain.

In germline, CDR1 is SEHNR, CDR2 FQNEAQ (reference sequence). Trimming shortened V by 0 bases and J by 1 base, and 8 bases separated the two germline ends. The CDR3 consists of 15 residues. Measured with immunoSEQ multiplex PCR; TCRdb has only the in-frame clones, and not every one. The sample includes nearly 350,000 clones, around 83% of them seen just once. This TCR was sampled from a man aged 30 to 39 with active or convalescent COVID-19. The sequenced material came from peripheral blood. V is TRBV7-9 and J is TRBJ2-3; D possibly corresponds to TRBD2 (5 bases). Here the CDR3 reads CASSLAGEGTDTQYF. The CDR3 nucleotides are TGTGCCAGCAGCTTAGCGGGAGAGGGCACAGATACGCAGTATTTT.